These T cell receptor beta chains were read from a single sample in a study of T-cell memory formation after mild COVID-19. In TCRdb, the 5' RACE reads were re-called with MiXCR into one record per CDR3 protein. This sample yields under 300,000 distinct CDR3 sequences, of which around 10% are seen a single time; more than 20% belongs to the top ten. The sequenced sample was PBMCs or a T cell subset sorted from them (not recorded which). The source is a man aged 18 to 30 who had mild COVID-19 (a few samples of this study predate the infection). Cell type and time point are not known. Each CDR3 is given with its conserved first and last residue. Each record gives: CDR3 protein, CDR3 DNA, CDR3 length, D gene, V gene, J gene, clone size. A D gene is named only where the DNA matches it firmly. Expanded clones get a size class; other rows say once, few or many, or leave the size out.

CASSSIGGVNEQFF	TGTGCCAGCAGCTCCATCGGTGGAGTCAATGAGCAGTTCTTC	14	-	TRBV7-2	TRBJ2-1	-
CASSFYGSATEAFF	TGTGCCAGCAGCTTCTACGGGTCGGCCACTGAAGCTTTCTTT	14	-	TRBV7-9	TRBJ1-1	many
CASSLEQTGTQYF	TGTGCCAGCAGCTTGGAGCAGACGGGGACCCAGTACTTC	13	-	TRBV7-6	TRBJ2-5	few
CASSLRHTNTGELFF	TGTGCCAGCAGCCTTCGACACACGAACACCGGGGAGCTGTTTTTT	15	-	TRBV4-2	TRBJ2-2	many
CASSLRGPYGYTF	TGCGCCAGCAGCTTGCGGGGACCCTATGGCTACACCTTC	13	-	TRBV5-1	TRBJ1-2	few
CSACMGQGTDTQYF	TGCAGTGCCTGTATGGGACAGGGGACGGATACGCAGTATTTT	14	TRBD1	TRBV20-1	TRBJ2-3	-
CASSGRNQETQYF	TGCGCCAGCAGCGGCAGGAACCAAGAGACCCAGTACTTC	13	-	TRBV5-1	TRBJ2-5	-
CASSDARSGNTIYF	TGTGCCAGCAGTGACGCTCGCTCTGGAAACACCATATATTTT	14	-	TRBV25-1	TRBJ1-3	few
CASSPGYVEETQYF	TGTGCCAGCTCACCGGGGTACGTAGAAGAGACCCAGTACTTC	14	-	TRBV18	TRBJ2-5	-
CSVERGRGDQETQYF	TGCAGCGTTGAAAGGGGGCGAGGGGATCAAGAGACCCAGTACTTC	15	TRBD1	TRBV29-1	TRBJ2-5	-
CASSTSTGNYGYTF	TGTGCCAGCAGTACCTCGACAGGCAACTATGGCTACACCTTC	14	-	TRBV28	TRBJ1-2	-
CASSEHEYPLETQYF	TGTGCCAGCAGTGAACACGAATATCCTCTAGAGACCCAGTACTTC	15	-	TRBV6-1	TRBJ2-5	few
CASSLPGTGVAKNIQYF	TGCGCCAGCAGCTTGCCCGGGACAGGGGTCGCCAAAAACATTCAGTACTTC	17	TRBD1	TRBV5-1	TRBJ2-4	-
CASSFNSGGDTQYF	TGTGCCAGCAGTTTTAATAGCGGGGGAGATACGCAGTATTTT	14	TRBD2	TRBV12-3/TRBV12-4	TRBJ2-3	many
CASSLVGRQVQFF	TGTGCCAGCAGCTTAGTAGGAAGACAGGTTCAGTTCTTC	13	-	TRBV11-2	TRBJ2-1	few
CASSQEGGGSPLHF	TGCGCCAGCAGCCAAGAGGGGGGAGGTTCACCCCTCCACTTT	14	-	TRBV4-1	TRBJ1-6	few